Listed here is a single TCR beta chain. What it binds is not known. Clones were sequenced by immunoSEQ multiplex PCR, and TCRdb holds only the in-frame ones, with some missing. The data contain 90,000 to 130,000 clones, approximately 93% of them singletons. This CDR3 region has 15 residues. Trimming removed 3 bases at V and 10 bases at J, with 21 bases between. Looked up from germline, CDR1 is MGHRA and CDR2 is YSYEKL. This specimen belongs to a study of graft-versus-host responses after intestinal transplantation. Overall study context: Multivisceral, liver-intestinal, or isolated intestinal transplants were received by the recipients. The whole recipient group had anti-thymocyte globulin induction followed by tacrolimus and steroids for approximately three years. Findings and limits, study-wide: There were GvH clones found in recipient marrow, and some of them appeared first in ileum or blood.

The sequencing here drew on unstimulated CD8+ T cells sorted from spleen or lymph node cells, taken before transplant. The sequence was collected from a human donor who was the organ donor for an intestinal transplant. The V call is TRBV4-1, the J call TRBJ1-1, with D possibly matching TRBD1 (5 bases). The CDR3 reads CASSQGGGIEHAAFF. For the CDR3, the DNA is TGCGCCAGCAGCCAGGGCGGGGGGATAGAGCACGCAGCTTTCTTT.